What follows are 30 T cell receptor beta chains derived from one specimen sequenced in a study of T cell changes during pregnancy in multiple sclerosis. Method: immunoSEQ multiplex PCR; TCRdb's copy keeps in-frame clones and lacks some. The data contain 60,000 to 65,000 clones, 80% to 95% of them singletons. The source was peripheral blood, collected in the second trimester of pregnancy. The receptors stem from a female donor with multiple sclerosis, enrolled in a pregnancy study.

The rearrangement joins TRBV11-2 to TRBJ2-1, with 9 bases matching TRBD2. The length of the CDR3 is 17 residues. The germline V gene has CDR1 SGHAT and CDR2 FQNNGV. J gave up 3 bases and V 3 bases, and 9 bases lay outside the gene matches. CDR3 loop: CASSFPTSGPDYNEQFF. CDR3 nucleotides: TGTGCCAGCAGCTTCCCGACTAGCGGACCCGACTACAATGAGCAGTTCTTC.

This chain connects TRBV27 to TRBJ2-1; TRBD1 is a possible D gene (5 bases). Trimming cost V 2 bases and J 10 bases, with 12 bases left between them. The germline CDR1 and CDR2 sequences are MNHEY and SMNVEV (reference sequence). This CDR3 has 13 amino acids. The CDR3 here is CASSLPQGGEQFF. The DNA of the CDR3 is TGTGCCAGCAGTTTACCCCAGGGTGGAGAGCAGTTCTTC.

The rearrangement joins TRBV9 to TRBJ2-5, with 11 bases lining up with TRBD1. The V and J ends lost 3 bases and 0 bases, in that order; junction bases with no gene match: 1. This CDR3 is 15 amino acids long. Germline CDR1 and CDR2: SGDLS and YYNGEE. The CDR3 loop is CASSAGQGDQETQYF. CDR3 in DNA: TGTGCCAGCAGCGCGGGACAGGGGGACCAAGAGACCCAGTACTTC.

The V gene is TRBV11-1, the J gene TRBJ2-2; 7 bases are shared with TRBD1. V gave up 6 bases and J gave up 0 bases; unmatched junction bases: 4. Germline V gene data show CDR1 as SGHAT and CDR2 as FQDESV (reference sequence). This CDR3 has 15 residues. For the CDR3, the DNA is TGTGCCAGCAGTCCCCAGGGGGCGAACACCGGGGAGCTGTTTTTT. Protein: CASSPQGANTGELFF.

This chain uses TRBV21-1 with TRBJ2-7; the DNA was not compared with TRBD2, the D call given in the table. TRBV21-1 is classified as a pseudogene. CDR3 size: 17 residues. The CDR3 DNA sequence: TGTGCCAGCAGCAAAGTGGGCGGGAGGGCGATCTTCTACGAGCAGTACTTC. Protein: CASSKVGGRAIFYEQYF.

The chain employs TRBV7-2 and TRBJ2-3, with D possibly TRBD2 on 5 matching bases. CDR3 length equals 15 residues. The germline V gene has CDR1 SGHTA and CDR2 FQGNSA. V was shortened by 1 base and J by 2 bases, with 10 bases between the two germline ends. Written as DNA, the CDR3 is TGTGCCAGCAGCTTAGGCCTAGCTCCCACAGATACGCAGTATTTT. Its translation is CASSLGLAPTDTQYF.

V usage is TRBV5-1 and J usage is TRBJ2-7; 10 bases align to TRBD1. The CDR3 loop spans 14 amino acids. The V segment lost 0 bases and the J segment 5 bases; nucleotides outside the gene matches: 2. Germline CDR1 and CDR2: SGHRS and YFSETQ. In nucleotides, the CDR3 is TGCGCCAGCAGCTTGGGGACAGGGGGGAACGAGCAGTACTTC. Its translation: CASSLGTGGNEQYF.

This clone was found once. The gene calls are TRBV27 and TRBJ2-7, with no clear D. Germline V gives CDR1 MNHEY, CDR2 SMNVEV (reference sequence). This CDR3 has 14 amino acids. The V end lost 2 bases, the J end lost 5 bases, and 13 bases lay between the germline ends. The CDR3 is CASSLQFEFHEQYF. DNA of the CDR3: TGTGCCAGCAGTTTACAATTTGAGTTCCACGAGCAGTACTTC.

The chain recombines TRBV5-1 with TRBJ2-7, with TRBD1 matching over 9 bases. Germline loops: CDR1 SGHRS, CDR2 YFSETQ. Trimming cost V 4 bases and J 6 bases; bases outside gene matches: 17. This CDR3 spans 17 amino acids. In DNA form, the CDR3 reads TGCGCCAGCAGCCGGACCCTAGTGGGACAGGGAGGCTCCGAGCAGTACTTC. Its protein is CASSRTLVGQGGSEQYF.

This chain links TRBV28 with TRBJ2-6; D not certain. V was cut by 6 bases and J by 0 bases, with 6 bases left in between. Germline CDR1 is MDHEN and CDR2 is SYDVKM. This CDR3 region has 14 residues. CDR3 sequence reads: CASRTRSGANVLTF. In DNA form, the CDR3 reads TGTGCCAGCAGGACTCGCTCTGGGGCCAACGTCCTGACTTTC.

The chain has TRBV6-1 and TRBJ1-2; no clear D. CDR3 length: 12 residues. Germline CDR1 is MNHNS and CDR2 is SASEGT. V lost 7 bases and J 1 base, leaving 7 bases between the germline ends. CDR3 in amino acids: CASISHNYGYTF. The CDR3 coding sequence is TGTGCCAGCATTAGCCATAACTATGGCTACACCTTC.

The gene calls are TRBV27 and TRBJ2-7; maybe TRBD1 (8 bases). Trimming left V 4 bases short and J 2 bases short, with 15 bases between. The germline V gene encodes CDR1 MNHEY and CDR2 SMNVEV (reference sequence). There are 15 residues in the CDR3. Written as DNA, the CDR3 is TGTGCCAGCAGTTCCCGGACAGGGAGGGCCTACGAGCAGTACTTC. This sequence encodes CASSSRTGRAYEQYF.

This chain uses TRBV11-3 with TRBJ2-1, with D perhaps TRBD2 (5 bases). V was pared by 2 bases and J by 2 bases, with 10 bases between. This CDR3 region has 15 residues. Germline CDR1 reads SGHNT; CDR2 reads YENEEA. CDR3 sequence: CASSLRGSTYNEQFF. The CDR3 DNA is TGTGCCAGCAGCTTAAGAGGGAGCACCTACAATGAGCAGTTCTTC.

V usage is TRBV27 and J usage is TRBJ1-5; D not resolved. CDR3 length equals 14 residues. Trimming pared 5 bases from V and 4 bases from J, leaving 12 bases between. From germline, CDR1 is MNHEY and CDR2 SMNVEV (reference sequence). For the CDR3, the DNA is TGTGCCAGCAGTCCCCTCCCTTTGAATCAGCCCCAGCATTTT. Translation gives CASSPLPLNQPQHF.

The rearrangement joins TRBV28 to TRBJ2-7; 9 positions match TRBD2. This CDR3 contains 15 residues. V lost 6 bases to trimming and J lost 2 bases; unmatched junction nucleotides: 8. Germline-derived CDR1 and CDR2 are MDHEN and SYDVKM. CDR3 loop: CASSFSGGRAYEQYF. CDR3 bases: TGTGCCAGCAGCTTCTCTGGCGGGAGGGCCTACGAGCAGTACTTC.

DNA for the CDR3: TGTGCCAGCAGTTTGTTATCCCGACAGGGAAACACTGAAGCTTTCTTT. Translation gives CASSLLSRQGNTEAFF. The chain carries TRBV27 and TRBJ1-1; 7 nucleotides match TRBD1. V lost 3 bases and J lost 2; bases outside the gene matches: 9. The germline gives CDR1 MNHEY, CDR2 SMNVEV (reference sequence). The CDR3 is 16 residues long.

The CDR3 nucleotides read TGTGCCATCAGTGAAGACAGGGTCGGCACTGAAGCTTTCTTT. Its protein is CAISEDRVGTEAFF. V gene TRBV10-3 combines with J gene TRBJ1-1; 7 bases fit TRBD1. Germline V gives CDR1 ENHRY, CDR2 SYGVKD. Trimming cost V 3 bases and J 4 bases; bases outside gene matches: 5. The CDR3 runs 14 residues.

This clone occurred a few times. V gene TRBV5-4 combines with J gene TRBJ1-3; 7 nucleotides align to TRBD1. CDR1 and CDR2 (germline): SGHNT, YYREEE (reference sequence). This CDR3 is built from 15 residues. V shed 4 bases, J shed 2 bases, and the junction held 6 bases outside the gene matches. In DNA form, the CDR3 reads TGTGCCAGCAGCGACCCCCAGGGGGCTGGAAACACCATATATTTT. Residues: CASSDPQGAGNTIYF.

J is TRBJ2-5 and V is TRBV14; 15 positions match TRBD2. The CDR3 contains 13 residues. V lost 5 bases, J lost 13 bases, and 5 bases stayed unmatched. Germline CDR1 SGHDN, CDR2 FVKESK. CDR3 region: CASSEGTSGRRYF. CDR3 nucleotides: TGTGCCAGCAGCGAAGGGACTAGCGGGAGGAGGTACTTC. The whole variable domain, filled in from reference TRBV14 and TRBJ2-5, reads EAGVTQFPSHSVIEKGQTVTLRCDPISGHDNLYWYRRVMGKEIKFLLHFVKESKQDESGMPNNRFLAERTGGTYSTLKVQPAELEDSGVYFCASSEGTSGRRYFGPGTRLLVL.

The gene calls are TRBV6-4 and TRBJ2-2, with D hard to call. CDR3 length equals 14 residues. The germline V gene has CDR1 MRHNA and CDR2 SNTAGT. Trimming removed 0 bases from V and 7 bases from J, with 9 bases in between. CDR3 region: CASSDSAESGELFF. Written as DNA, the CDR3 is TGTGCCAGCAGTGACTCGGCGGAGAGCGGGGAGCTGTTTTTT.

The gene calls are TRBV5-4 and TRBJ2-1, with TRBD1 matching over 7 bases. Germline CDR1 and CDR2: SGHNT and YYREEE (reference sequence). This CDR3 is built from 15 residues. The junction had 10 bases not matched to a gene; V was cut back by 2 bases and J by 8 bases. CDR3 residues: CASSLTGVWSDEQFF. CDR3 coding DNA: TGTGCCAGCAGCTTAACAGGGGTTTGGTCGGATGAGCAGTTCTTC.

The chain employs TRBV19 and TRBJ2-4; D is unresolved. Germline CDR1 and CDR2: LNHDA and SQIVND (reference sequence). V was pared by 7 bases and J by 8 bases, with 15 bases between. This CDR3 is 13 amino acids long. CDR3 protein: CASISDGSDIQYF. The CDR3, as DNA: TGTGCCAGTATCTCCGACGGGTCGGACATTCAGTACTTC.

This rearrangement joins TRBV20-1 to TRBJ2-7; 7 bases align to TRBD1. V was clipped by 5 bases and J by 4 bases; unmatched bases: 2. The CDR3 covers 11 residues. Germline assignment: CDR1 DFQATT and CDR2 SNEGSKA (reference sequence). The CDR3 sequence: CSAGTEYEQYF. CDR3 in DNA: TGCAGTGCTGGGACAGAGTACGAGCAGTACTTC.

The V call is TRBV7-9, the J call TRBJ2-5, with 7 bases matching TRBD1. The germline V gene encodes CDR1 SEHNR and CDR2 FQNEAQ (reference sequence). The CDR3 loop spans 14 amino acids. The trim removed 8 bases at V and 4 bases at J, leaving 10 bases unmatched. CDR3 sequence: CASLEAGGVETQYF. In DNA form, the CDR3 reads TGTGCCAGCCTAGAGGCAGGGGGTGTAGAGACCCAGTACTTC.

The chain joins TRBV2 to TRBJ1-4; the D is unclear. The germline V gene encodes CDR1 SNHLY and CDR2 FYNNEI. There are 14 residues in the CDR3. Trimming stripped 4 bases from V and 5 bases from J, with 11 bases between. CDR3: CASSADGDNEKLFF. As DNA, the CDR3 is TGTGCCAGCAGTGCCGACGGAGACAATGAAAAACTGTTTTTT.

The rearrangement uses TRBV29-1 and TRBJ2-5, with a weak D call TRBD1 (5 bases). The CDR3 runs to 11 residues. CDR1 and CDR2 (germline): SQVTM, ANQGSEA. The ends were cut back, 6 bases at V and 5 bases at J, with 10 bases in the middle. This CDR3 is CSVGVAETQYF. As DNA, the CDR3 is TGCAGCGTAGGGGTGGCGGAGACCCAGTACTTC. The variable domain in full, with the rest retrieved from reference TRBV29-1 and TRBJ2-5, is SAVISQKPSRDICQRGTSLTIQCQVDSQVTMMFWYRQQPGQSLTLIATANQGSEATYESGFVIDKFPISRPNLTFSTLTVSNMSPEDSSIYLCSVGVAETQYFGPGTRLLVL.

The chain combines TRBV18 with TRBJ1-5, with 8 bases aligning to TRBD1. Germline V lookup: CDR1 KGHSH, CDR2 LQKENI. The junction had 13 bases not matched to a gene; V was cut back by 4 bases and J by 2 bases. The CDR3 loop spans 18 amino acids. CDR3 residues: CASSLDRVGLAGNQPQHF. The CDR3 DNA reads TGTGCCAGCTCACTGGACAGGGTGGGGTTGGCGGGCAATCAGCCCCAGCATTTT.

V usage is TRBV13 and J usage is TRBJ2-3; TRBD1 matches 8 bases. Trimming cost V 2 bases and J 5 bases; bases outside gene matches: 9. The CDR3 is 16 residues long. The germline CDR1 and CDR2 sequences are PRHDT and FYEKMQ (reference sequence). DNA of the CDR3: TGTGCCAGCAGCTTACCACCCAGGGGGCCAGGAGATACGCAGTATTTT. Encoded protein: CASSLPPRGPGDTQYF.

V is TRBV5-1 and J is TRBJ2-3, with TRBD2 matching 14 bases. V shed 4 bases and J 5 bases; nucleotides not matched to a gene: 9. Germline CDR1 and CDR2: SGHRS and YFSETQ. The CDR3 contains 17 residues. CDR3 sequence reads: CASSHGTSGRRLDTQYF. In DNA, the CDR3 is TGCGCCAGCAGCCACGGGACTAGCGGGAGAAGATTAGATACGCAGTATTTT. Full variable domain (outside the CDR3, taken from reference TRBV5-1 and TRBJ2-3): KAGVTQTPRYLIKTRGQQVTLSCSPISGHRSVSWYQQTPGQGLQFLFEYFSETQRNKGNFPGRFSGRQFSNSRSEMNVSTLELGDSALYLCASSHGTSGRRLDTQYFGPGTRLTVL.

The chain is built from TRBV6-5 and TRBJ2-1; 8 positions match TRBD2. This CDR3 region has 15 residues. J lost 8 bases, V lost 2 bases, and 8 bases had no gene match. CDR1 and CDR2 (germline): MNHEY, SVGAGI. The CDR3 nucleotides read TGTGCCAGCAGTTACGGGACGGGAGGGCGGGATGAGCAGTTCTTC. Amino acids: CASSYGTGGRDEQFF.